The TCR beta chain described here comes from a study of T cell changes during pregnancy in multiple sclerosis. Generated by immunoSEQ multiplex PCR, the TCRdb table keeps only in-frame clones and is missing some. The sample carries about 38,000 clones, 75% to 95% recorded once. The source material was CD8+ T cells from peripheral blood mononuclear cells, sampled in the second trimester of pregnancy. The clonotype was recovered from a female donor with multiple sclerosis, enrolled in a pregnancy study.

Here the CDR3 DNA reads TGTGCCAGCAGCTTAGGTCTAGCGGGAGGTAATGAGCAGTTCTTC. It codes for CASSLGLAGGNEQFF. This chain links TRBV11-2 with TRBJ2-1; 11 positions match TRBD2. The CDR3 covers 15 residues. CDR1 and CDR2 from the germline V gene are SGHAT and FQNNGV. The V segment lost 1 base and the J segment 7 bases; nucleotides outside the gene matches: 3.